The 7 T cell receptor beta chains below were found in one sample sequenced in a study of T-cell memory formation after mild COVID-19. MiXCR, run by TCRdb on the 5' RACE reads, gives a single entry per CDR3 protein. Of 300,000 to 400,000 distinct CDR3 sequences listed, approximately 27% are singletons. Material for sequencing was PBMCs or a T cell subset sorted from them (not recorded which). Every receptor here comes from an adult woman who had mild COVID-19 (a few samples of this study predate the infection). Cell type and time point are not known.

Notes on this clonotype: One end of the junction fails to match germline, which may point to a read error. The chain combines TRBV5-1 with TRBJ1-5, with TRBD1 identical over 9 bases. The CDR3 runs 15 residues. Germline CDR1 reads SGHRS; CDR2 reads YFSETQ. As DNA, the CDR3 is TGTGCCAGCAGCCCCGGGACAGGGCAGAACAAGCCCCAGCATTTT. Encoded protein: CASSPGTGQNKPQHF.

This clonotype has more than one count but fewer than ten. The chain combines TRBV7-8 with TRBJ2-2; TRBD1 agrees at 7 bases. This CDR3 has 15 amino acids. The junction had 4 bases not matched to a gene; V was cut back by 1 base and J by 5 bases. The germline V gene encodes CDR1 SGHVS and CDR2 FQNEAQ. The CDR3 loop is CASSLETGRTGELFF. The CDR3 DNA is TGTGCCAGCAGCTTAGAGACAGGGCGGACCGGGGAGCTGTTTTTT.

This clonotype has more than one count but fewer than ten. The CDR3 is CASSLEGFHTDTQYF. For the CDR3, the DNA is TGTGCCAGCAGCTTAGAAGGATTCCACACAGATACGCAGTATTTT. V and J are TRBV7-9 and TRBJ2-3; no clear D gene. The CDR3 totals 15 residues. The germline V and J ends were trimmed by 1 base and 2 bases, with 10 bases remaining between them. The germline V gene encodes CDR1 SEHNR and CDR2 FQNEAQ (reference sequence).

Comments on this clonotype: One end of the junction does not line up with germline, which may come from a read error. The J gene is TRBJ2-1, the V gene TRBV15; D not certain. The V gene's germline CDR1 is LNHNV and CDR2 YYDKDF (reference sequence). The CDR3 totals 14 residues. The CDR3 sequence is CATSREILVNEQLF. CDR3 DNA: TGTGCCACCAGCAGAGAGATTCTAGTCAATGAGCAGTTATTC.

This clonotype came up a few times. The chain has TRBV20-1 and TRBJ2-7, with D unresolved. V lost 7 bases and J 1 base, leaving 11 bases between the germline ends. The CDR3 has 12 amino acids. The germline V gene has CDR1 DFQATT and CDR2 SNEGSKA (reference sequence). This CDR3 reads CSVEYGSYEQYF. In DNA form, the CDR3 reads TGCAGTGTGGAGTATGGATCCTACGAGCAGTACTTC.

The gene calls are TRBV19 and TRBJ2-2, with D maybe TRBD2 (5 bases). V gave up 1 base and J gave up 4 bases, with 7 bases separating them. The CDR3 length is 14 residues. CDR1 and CDR2 from the germline V gene are LNHDA and SQIVND (reference sequence). CDR3 in DNA: TGTGCCAGTAGTATAGGTCGGGGCACCGGGGAGCTGTTTTTT. Encoded protein: CASSIGRGTGELFF.

This clonotype was seen a handful of times. The rearrangement links TRBV5-1 to TRBJ2-7, with D perhaps TRBD1 or TRBD2 (6 bases each). Germline V lookup: CDR1 SGHRS, CDR2 YFSETQ. The germline V and J ends were trimmed by 2 bases and 0 bases, with 12 bases remaining between them. This CDR3 is 15 amino acids long. This CDR3 reads CASSFEGGLSYEQYF. The CDR3 DNA follows: TGCGCCAGCAGCTTCGAGGGGGGTCTCTCCTACGAGCAGTACTTC.